The TCR beta chain under discussion was sequenced for a study of T cells in localized non-small cell lung cancer. Profiled with immunoSEQ multiplex PCR; TCRdb holds only in-frame clones, not every one. Seen here are tens of thousands of clones, about four fifths observed once, and the top ten hold about 40%. Notes on the study in general: Heterogeneity stays possible, as sequencing covered only one tumor region.

Worth noting for this clone: The target antigen is unknown.

This clonotype was sampled from a male donor older than 55 with stage II squamous cell lung carcinoma. The material was peripheral blood, obtained before any cancer treatment.

In DNA form, the CDR3 reads TGTGCCAGCAGTGACTCGACAGGTGGCTACACCTTC. Its protein product is CASSDSTGGYTF. The chain is built from TRBV6-4 and TRBJ1-2; TRBD1 is a possible D gene (6 bases). The CDR3 is 12 residues long. The V end lost 0 bases, the J end lost 7 bases, and 6 bases lay between the germline ends. Germline V lookup: CDR1 MRHNA, CDR2 SNTAGT.